The clone carrying this T cell receptor beta chain was recorded once. This specimen belongs to a study of shared clonotypes between healthy human individuals. As for the study in general: The donor pool was made up of two women and three men aged 18 to 49. Every donor yielded three CD4 naive, three CD4 memory, two CD8 naive and one CD8 memory plate.

CDR3 length: 15 residues. Trimming stripped 1 base from V and 0 bases from J, with 7 bases between. Germline-derived CDR1 and CDR2 are SGHTA and FQGNSA. The assay was immunoSEQ multiplex PCR, and TCRdb's table has in-frame clones only and misses some. The sample shows over 95,000 clones, 55% to 80% of them seen only once. This chain uses TRBV7-2 with TRBJ1-3, with D uncertain. The sample taken for sequencing was memory CD8+ T cells sorted from blood. Documented subset: CD45RO+ cells pooled with CCR7-negative TemRA cells. This TCR was sampled from a woman in her 30s in good health. The CDR3 DNA is TGTGCCAGCAGCTTAGTTCAGTTCTCTGGAAACACCATATATTTT. This codes for CASSLVQFSGNTIYF.